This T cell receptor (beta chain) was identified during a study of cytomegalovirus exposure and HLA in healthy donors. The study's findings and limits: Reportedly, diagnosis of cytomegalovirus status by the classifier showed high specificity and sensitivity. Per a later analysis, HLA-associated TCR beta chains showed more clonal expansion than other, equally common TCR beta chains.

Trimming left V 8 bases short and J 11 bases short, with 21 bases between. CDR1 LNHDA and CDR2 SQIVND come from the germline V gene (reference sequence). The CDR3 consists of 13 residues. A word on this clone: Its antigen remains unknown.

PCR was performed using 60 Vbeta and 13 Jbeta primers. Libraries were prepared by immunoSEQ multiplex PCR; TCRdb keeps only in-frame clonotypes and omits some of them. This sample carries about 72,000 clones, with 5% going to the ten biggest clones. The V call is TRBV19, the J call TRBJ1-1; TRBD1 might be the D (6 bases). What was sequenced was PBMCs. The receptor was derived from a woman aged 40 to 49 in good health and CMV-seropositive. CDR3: CASHVWGRGFAFF. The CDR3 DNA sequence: TGTGCCAGTCACGTATGGGGCAGGGGATTCGCTTTCTTT.